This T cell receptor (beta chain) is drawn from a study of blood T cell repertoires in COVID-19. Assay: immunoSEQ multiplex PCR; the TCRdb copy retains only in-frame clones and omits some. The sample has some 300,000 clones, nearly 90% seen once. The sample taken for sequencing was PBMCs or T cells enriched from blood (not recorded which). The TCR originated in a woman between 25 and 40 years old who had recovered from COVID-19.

The CDR3, as DNA: TGTGCCAGCAGCCAAGTGGGACAGGGGGCGTATAATGAGCAGTTCTTC. Its translation: CASSQVGQGAYNEQFF. J is TRBJ2-1 and V is TRBV4-2; 12 bases align to TRBD1. V lost 1 base to trimming and J lost 7 bases; unmatched junction nucleotides: 5. Germline lookup yields CDR1 LGHNA and CDR2 YNFKEQ. The CDR3 sequence is 16 residues long.